The entry that follows covers one T cell receptor (beta chain) sequence. The specificity of this receptor is unknown. No base quality information exists; no much larger clone differs at one position. This specimen belongs to a study of T-cell reconstitution after alpha-beta-depleted transplantation in children (dated by TCRdb to about 2016). Notes on the research overall: Using TCR repertoire profiling, the study quantitatively followed how T-cell immune reconstitution unfolded in children after TCRalphabeta/CD19-depleted allogeneic hematopoietic cell transplantation.

The treatment or condition label on this specimen signifies: allogeneic hematopoietic cell transplantation with graft depleted of TCRalphabeta T cells and CD19 B cells. The children who served as transplant recipients had been given grafts of TCRalphabeta/CD19-depleted allogeneic hematopoietic cells. Points the paper makes about the study in general: About two months after transplant, the apparently early recovery of alphabetaT-cell counts reportedly depended on just several hundred clones that had expanded rapidly and came from non-depleted graft cells. The frequencies of hyperexpanded clones fell over the following months, and after one year, T-cell counts and TCRbeta diversity were mostly attributed to newly produced T cells. In some patients, high TCRbeta diversity at day 60 was attributed to recipient T cells and intrathymic progenitors that had survived conditioning.

CDR1 is given as MNHEY and CDR2 as SMNVEV, both from the germline V gene (reference sequence). The CDR3 spans 16 residues, from the cysteine through the phenylalanine. CDR3 DNA only is kept here, 48 bases in frame from base 1. V loses 7 bases at its end and J loses 4 bases; junction bases beyond the gene matches: 11. Library construction relied on PCR. Data came from an Illumina HiSeq 2500. TCR libraries were prepared with molecular barcoding, using unique molecular identifiers to normalize TCRbeta repertoire quantification. TCRdb redid the processing of the public reads, applying fastp at Q25 and MiXCR, and retained in-frame beta chains. Rows are combined by CDR3 protein, so each entry shows the most common genes and DNA. The sample includes more than 300,000 distinct CDR3 sequences, with under 20% observed a single time. The top ten hold just over 40% of the sample.

This TCR was sampled from a male patient under 10 years old who had a stem cell transplant for acute lymphoblastic leukemia, so the T cells may come from the graft donor. This specimen consisted of PBMCs, mostly from graft donor cells, obtained 360 days after TCRalphabeta/CD19-depleted stem cell transplant. Recombination linked TRBV27 to TRBJ2-7; the junction holds 12 bases that match TRBD2. For the CDR3, the sequence is CASNSPLAGGKYEQYF. In nucleotides, the sequence is TGTGCCAGCAACTCCCCACTAGCGGGAGGAAAGTACGAGCAGTACTTC.